The clone carrying this T cell receptor (beta chain) was detected only a few times. The use of a sample-barcoded 5' primer and a J-beta primer mix characterized a second PCR of 7 to 11 cycles. Each single sample gave us at least 2.5 million CDR3-containing paired-end reads. MiXCR, run by TCRdb on the 5' RACE reads, gives a single entry per CDR3 protein. The table lists about 840,000 distinct CDR3 sequences, 29% of them singletons. The data are from a study of blood T cells in healthy people across ages. The germline V gene has CDR1 SGHTA and CDR2 FQGNSA. V trimming: 4 bases; J trimming: 6 bases; junction bases outside the gene matches: 6. This CDR3 spans 16 amino acids. Ten milliliters of peripheral blood were drawn from each donor into EDTA-treated tubes. These data are also associated with another study on T cells of mothers and their children. As reported in that work: Not a single persistent microchimeric T cell clone was detected.

This TCR was sampled from a woman aged 40 to 50 in good health. Sequencing was carried out using blood. The chain recombines TRBV7-2 with TRBJ1-6, with TRBD1 matching over 10 bases. The CDR3 DNA follows: TGTGCCAGCAGCTCTGGGGGACAGGGGCTTAATTCACCCCTCCACTTT. This gives the protein CASSSGGQGLNSPLHF.